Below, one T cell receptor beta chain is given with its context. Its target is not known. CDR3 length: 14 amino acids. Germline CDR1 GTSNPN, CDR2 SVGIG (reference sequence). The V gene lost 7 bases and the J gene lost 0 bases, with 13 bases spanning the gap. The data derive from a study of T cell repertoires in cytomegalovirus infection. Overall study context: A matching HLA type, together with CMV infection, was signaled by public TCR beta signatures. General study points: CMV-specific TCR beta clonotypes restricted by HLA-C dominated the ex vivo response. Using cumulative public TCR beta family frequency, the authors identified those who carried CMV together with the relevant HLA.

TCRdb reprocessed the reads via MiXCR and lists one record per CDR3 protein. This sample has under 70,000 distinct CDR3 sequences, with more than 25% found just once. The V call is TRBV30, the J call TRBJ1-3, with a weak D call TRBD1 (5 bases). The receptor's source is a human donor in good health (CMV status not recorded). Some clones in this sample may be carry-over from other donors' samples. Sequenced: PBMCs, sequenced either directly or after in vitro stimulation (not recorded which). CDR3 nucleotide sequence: TGTGCCTCGAGGGACTTCCACTCTGGAAACACCATATATTTT. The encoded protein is CASRDFHSGNTIYF.